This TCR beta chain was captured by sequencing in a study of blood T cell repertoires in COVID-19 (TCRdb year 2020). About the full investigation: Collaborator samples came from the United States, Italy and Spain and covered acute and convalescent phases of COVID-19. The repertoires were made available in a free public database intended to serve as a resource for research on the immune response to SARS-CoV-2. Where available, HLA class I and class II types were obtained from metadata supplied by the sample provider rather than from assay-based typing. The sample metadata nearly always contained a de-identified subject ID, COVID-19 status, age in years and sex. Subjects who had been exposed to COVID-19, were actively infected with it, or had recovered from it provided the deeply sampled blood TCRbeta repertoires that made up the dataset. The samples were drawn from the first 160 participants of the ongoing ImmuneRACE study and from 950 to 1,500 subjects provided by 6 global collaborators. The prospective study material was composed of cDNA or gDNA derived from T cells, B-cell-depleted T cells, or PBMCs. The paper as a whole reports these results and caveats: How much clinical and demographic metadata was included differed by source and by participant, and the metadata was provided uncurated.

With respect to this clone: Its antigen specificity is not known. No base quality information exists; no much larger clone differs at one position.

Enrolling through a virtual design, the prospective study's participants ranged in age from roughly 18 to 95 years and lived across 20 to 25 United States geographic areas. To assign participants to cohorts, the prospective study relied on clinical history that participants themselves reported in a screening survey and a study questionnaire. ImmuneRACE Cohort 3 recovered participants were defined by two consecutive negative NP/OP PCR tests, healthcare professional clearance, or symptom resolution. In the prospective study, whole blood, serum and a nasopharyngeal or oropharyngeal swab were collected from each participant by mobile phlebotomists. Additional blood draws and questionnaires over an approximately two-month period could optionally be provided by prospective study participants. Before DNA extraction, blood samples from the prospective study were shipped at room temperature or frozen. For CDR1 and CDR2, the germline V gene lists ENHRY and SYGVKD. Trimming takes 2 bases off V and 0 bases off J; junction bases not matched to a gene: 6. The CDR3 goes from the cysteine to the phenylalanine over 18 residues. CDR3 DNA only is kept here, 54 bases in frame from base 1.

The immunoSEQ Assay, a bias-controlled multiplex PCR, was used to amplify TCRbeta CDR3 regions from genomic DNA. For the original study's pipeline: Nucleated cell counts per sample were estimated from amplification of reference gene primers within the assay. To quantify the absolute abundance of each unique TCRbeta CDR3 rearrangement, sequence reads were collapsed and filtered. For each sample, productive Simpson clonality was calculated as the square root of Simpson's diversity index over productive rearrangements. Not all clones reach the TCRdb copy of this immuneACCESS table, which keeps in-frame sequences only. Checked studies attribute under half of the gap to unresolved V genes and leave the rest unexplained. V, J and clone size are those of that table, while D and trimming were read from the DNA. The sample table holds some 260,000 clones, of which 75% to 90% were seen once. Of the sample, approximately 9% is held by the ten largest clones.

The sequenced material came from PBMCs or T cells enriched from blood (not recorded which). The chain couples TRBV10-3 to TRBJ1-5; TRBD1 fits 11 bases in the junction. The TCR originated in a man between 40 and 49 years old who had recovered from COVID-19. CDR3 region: CAISEPLGTGGSNQPQHF. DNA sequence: TGTGCCATCAGTGAGCCACTGGGGACAGGGGGTAGCAATCAGCCCCAGCATTTT.